Below are 16 T cell receptor beta chains sequenced from a single sample in a study of CD4 T cell repertoires in COVID-19. No culture step preceded sequencing of the ex vivo isolated memory T cells. The assay was immunoSEQ multiplex PCR, and TCRdb's table has in-frame clones only and misses some. The table includes 20,000 to 25,000 clones, more than 75% detected once. The sequences come from central memory CD4+ T cells from blood, collected before the COVID-19 pandemic. These TCRs come from a human donor who had COVID-19.

The chain's CDR3 is CASSPWTSGARTDTQYF. CDR3 nucleotide sequence: TGTGCCAGCAGCCCCTGGACTAGCGGGGCCCGCACAGATACGCAGTATTTT. This chain connects TRBV7-9 to TRBJ2-3, with 12 bases lining up with TRBD2. The CDR3 loop spans 17 amino acids. V was clipped by 5 bases and J by 1 base; unmatched bases: 7. Germline-derived CDR1 and CDR2 are SEHNR and FQNEAQ (reference sequence).

The chain is built from TRBV6-6 and TRBJ2-1; 11 bases line up with TRBD2. The J segment lost 10 bases and the V segment lost 6 bases, leaving 8 bases of the junction unmatched. The CDR3 covers 14 residues. CDR1 is MNHNY and CDR2 is SVGAGI in the germline V gene (reference sequence). The CDR3 nucleotides are TGTGCCAGCAGCCGTAGCGGGAGGGCAAAGGAGCAGTTCTTC. This translates into CASSRSGRAKEQFF.

This chain joins TRBV6-6 and TRBJ1-2; D is uncertain. Germline CDR1 MNHNY, CDR2 SVGAGI (reference sequence). V shed 6 bases and J shed 2 bases, with 13 bases lying between them. The CDR3 sequence is 14 residues long. The CDR3 DNA reads TGTGCCAGCAGCAACGAGAGGAGCAACTATGGCTACACCTTC. Encoded protein: CASSNERSNYGYTF.

Only one count was recorded for this clone. The chain recombines TRBV18 with TRBJ1-1, with a weak D call TRBD1 (5 bases). V was clipped by 4 bases and J by 3 bases, with 27 bases between them. The CDR3 length is 19 residues. CDR1 and CDR2 from the germline V gene are KGHSH and LQKENI. CDR3 loop: CASSLLPRVLQGWDTEAFF. CDR3 bases: TGTGCCAGCTCACTCCTACCCCGGGTCCTTCAGGGATGGGACACTGAAGCTTTCTTT.

The chain combines TRBV9 with TRBJ2-7, with TRBD1 matching 10 bases. After removal of 3 bases from V and 4 bases from J, the junction contained 7 bases not matched to a gene. In germline, CDR1 is SGDLS, CDR2 YYNGEE. The CDR3 has 15 amino acids. As DNA, the CDR3 is TGTGCCAGCAGCGAGGGGATGGGACAGGGGTACGAGCAGTACTTC. Translated, it gives CASSEGMGQGYEQYF.

The chain carries TRBV6-6 and TRBJ1-4, with unresolved D. CDR3 length: 13 residues. Germline-derived CDR1 and CDR2 are MNHNY and SVGAGI (reference sequence). Trimming took off 8 bases at V and 7 bases at J, with 14 bases between the two ends. CDR3 in amino acids: CASLERPVEKLFF. The CDR3 nucleotides are TGTGCCAGCCTGGAGCGTCCGGTTGAAAAACTGTTTTTT.

This chain uses TRBV28 with TRBJ2-5; 11 positions match TRBD2. The CDR3 spans 15 residues. V lost 5 bases and J lost 4; bases outside the gene matches: 6. Germline assignment: CDR1 MDHEN and CDR2 SYDVKM. The CDR3 loop is CASSGLAGGGETQYF. The CDR3 bases are TGTGCCAGCAGTGGGCTAGCGGGAGGAGGAGAGACCCAGTACTTC.

V is TRBV11-2 and J is TRBJ2-3, with 9 bases that match TRBD1. The CDR3 runs to 15 residues. CDR1 is SGHAT, CDR2 FQNNGV, per germline. With 1 base clipped from V and 3 bases from J, the junction kept 2 bases outside the gene matches. In DNA, the CDR3 is TGTGCCAGCAGCTTAGGACAGGGGGTGACAGATACGCAGTATTTT. Amino acid sequence: CASSLGQGVTDTQYF.

This sequence joins TRBV6-1 and TRBJ2-7, with D possibly TRBD1 on 6 matching bases. Per germline, CDR1 MNHNS and CDR2 SASEGT. V was clipped by 10 bases and J by 3 bases, with 22 bases between them. The CDR3 length is 15 residues. The CDR3, as DNA: TGTGCCACCCGTCTATCCGGGACAACCGGCTACGAGCAGTACTTC. This encodes CATRLSGTTGYEQYF.

The CDR3 sequence is CASLRTGSVIYGYTF. The CDR3 DNA sequence: TGTGCCAGCCTTCGGACAGGGTCGGTTATTTATGGCTACACCTTC. The chain couples TRBV2 to TRBJ1-2, with 8 bases aligning to TRBD1. This CDR3 comprises 15 residues. Unmatched junction bases numbered 13, after V lost 8 bases and J lost 5 bases. Germline V gene sequence: CDR1 SNHLY, CDR2 FYNNEI.

In its sample, this clone was seen once. V and J are TRBV19 and TRBJ2-3; 10 bases map to TRBD2. This CDR3 region has 14 residues. The germline V gene has CDR1 LNHDA and CDR2 SQIVND (reference sequence). Trimming cost V 11 bases and J 0 bases; bases outside gene matches: 5. CDR3 protein: CAASGGTSTDTQYF. CDR3 DNA sequence: TGTGCCGCTAGCGGGGGAACTAGCACAGATACGCAGTATTTT.

This clone was seen only a few times. The genes are TRBV5-1 and TRBJ1-3; TRBD1 matches 8 bases. The germline V gene has CDR1 SGHRS and CDR2 YFSETQ. Trimming removed 2 bases from V and 3 bases from J; junction bases left unmatched: 1. This CDR3 is built from 14 residues. The CDR3 nucleotides are TGCGCCAGCAGCTTTGACAGGGGTGGAAACACCATATATTTT. Protein: CASSFDRGGNTIYF.

The chain uses TRBV2 and TRBJ2-2; TRBD2 might be the D (5 bases). Germline CDR1 SNHLY, CDR2 FYNNEI. V lost 6 bases to trimming and J lost 2 bases, with 10 bases between them. This CDR3 spans 14 amino acids. The CDR3 loop is CASRPGLNTGELFF. The DNA for the CDR3 is TGTGCCAGCAGGCCCGGACTTAACACCGGGGAGCTGTTTTTT.

The V gene is TRBV5-4, the J gene TRBJ1-1; D is perhaps TRBD1 (5 bases). CDR3 size: 13 residues. Deletions cut 4 bases from V and 3 bases from J, with 10 bases between. Germline loops: CDR1 SGHNT, CDR2 YYREEE (reference sequence). Here the CDR3 DNA reads TGTGCCAGCAGCCTGACAGCTGACACTGAAGCTTTCTTT. As protein: CASSLTADTEAFF.

J is TRBJ1-2 and V is TRBV4-1; 7 bases line up with TRBD1. This CDR3 comprises 15 residues. Unmatched junction bases numbered 7, after V lost 0 bases and J lost 6 bases. CDR1 MGHRA and CDR2 YSYEKL come from the germline V gene. The CDR3 here is CASSQDGDSRNGYTF. The CDR3 DNA follows: TGCGCCAGCAGCCAAGATGGGGACAGTCGTAATGGCTACACCTTC.

CDR3 loop: CASSPGLASTEQYF. The CDR3 bases are TGTGCCAGCAGCCCGGGACTAGCCTCAACCGAGCAGTACTTC. The chain has TRBV7-9 and TRBJ2-7, with 9 bases lining up with TRBD2. Germline V gene lookup returns CDR1 SEHNR and CDR2 FQNEAQ (reference sequence). CDR3 length: 14 amino acids. V was pared by 5 bases and J by 6 bases, with 8 bases of the junction left unmatched.